Following are 19 T cell receptor beta chains from one sample sequenced in a study of vaccination and CD4 T cells after COVID-19. Treatment described: roughly 11-day PBMC culture with coronavirus spike peptide pools or control peptides (ViraFEST assay). Their antigens are not known. Sequencing of the DNA from cultured CD4+ T cells was carried out with the Oncomine TCR Beta short-read assay. One entry per CDR3 protein results from TCRdb running MiXCR on the PCR reads. Of roughly 13,000 distinct CDR3 sequences listed, approximately 60% were seen once; the top ten hold approximately 15%. Sequencing was done on a sample of CD4+ T cells from blood, cultured in vitro. The source is a human donor who had recovered from COVID-19.

The chain combines TRBV6-5 with TRBJ1-6, with D hard to call. CDR3 size: 14 residues. V was cut by 3 bases and J by 10 bases, with 13 bases left in between. CDR1 and CDR2 (germline): MNHEY, SVGAGI. CDR3 in DNA: TGTGCCAGCAGTTATAAACCCCTTGGGTCACCCCTCCACTTT. This gives the protein CASSYKPLGSPLHF.

On this clonotype itself: The junction differs from germline at one of its ends, possibly a read error. This chain links TRBV5-3 with TRBJ2-1; 8 bases align to TRBD1. TRBV5-3 is known as an ORF, though its function is uncertain. The CDR3 length is 15 residues. The CDR3 sequence: CASSFRDRSHYEQFF. The CDR3 nucleotides are TGTGCCAGCAGCTTCCGGGACAGGAGCCATTATGAGCAGTTCTTC.

The chain joins TRBV15 to TRBJ1-2, with TRBD1 identical over 12 bases. Germline values: CDR1 LNHNV, CDR2 YYDKDF (reference sequence). The CDR3 sequence is 15 residues long. With V trimmed by 5 bases and J by 10 bases, 11 bases remained unmatched. The CDR3 loop is CATSLAVSGQGAYTF. The CDR3 DNA follows: TGTGCCACCAGCCTAGCCGTATCGGGACAGGGGGCCTACACCTTC.

This clonotype was seen more than once but under ten times. This rearrangement joins TRBV7-2 to TRBJ1-5; a weak D match, TRBD1 (5 bases). Trimming shortened V by 5 bases and J by 5 bases, and 13 bases separated the two germline ends. The CDR3 sequence is 14 residues long. Germline values: CDR1 SGHTA, CDR2 FQGNSA. The CDR3 region has the DNA TGTGCCAGCAGCCGGGACCGGGACGATCAGCCCCAGCATTTT. The encoded protein is CASSRDRDDQPQHF.

This clonotype was seen a handful of times. The rearrangement uses TRBV15 and TRBJ2-5; possible D gene TRBD1, 6 bases. There are 16 residues in the CDR3. Germline V gene lookup returns CDR1 LNHNV and CDR2 YYDKDF (reference sequence). The ends were cut back, 0 bases at V and 5 bases at J, with 16 bases in the middle. The CDR3 bases are TGTGCCACCAGCAGAGAGGGCAGGACAGCTGGCGAGACCCAGTACTTC. Translated, it gives CATSREGRTAGETQYF.

There are a few counts of this clonotype. The V call is TRBV24-1, the J call TRBJ1-5; unclear D gene. Trimming took off 5 bases at V and 0 bases at J, with 7 bases between the two ends. The CDR3 has 14 amino acids. The germline V gene has CDR1 KGHDR and CDR2 SFDVKD. Written as DNA, the CDR3 is TGTGCCACCAGTGCGGGTAATAGCAATCAGCCCCAGCATTTT. Its translation: CATSAGNSNQPQHF.

The table lists this clonotype with a few counts. The V and J genes are TRBV28 and TRBJ1-5; no reliable D call. The CDR3 extends over 12 amino acids. From germline, CDR1 is MDHEN and CDR2 SYDVKM. V dropped 5 bases and J dropped 7 bases, with 9 bases sitting between them. The CDR3 sequence: CASSPLRQPQHF. The CDR3 DNA reads as TGTGCCAGCAGTCCCCTCCGGCAGCCCCAGCATTTT. Supplemented by reference TRBV28 and TRBJ1-5, the full variable domain reads DVKVTQSSRYLVKRTGEKVFLECVQDMDHENMFWYRQDPGLGLRLIYFSYDVKMKEKGDIPEGYSVSREKKERFSLILESASTNQTSMYLCASSPLRQPQHFGDGTRLSIL.

The sample holds a few counts of this clonotype. This chain links TRBV7-2 with TRBJ1-1; tentative D call: TRBD1 (6 bases). V was trimmed by 4 bases and J by 3 bases, leaving 9 bases between them. Germline values: CDR1 SGHTA, CDR2 FQGNSA. The CDR3 totals 13 residues. CDR3 loop: CASSWGAHTEAFF. CDR3 nucleotide sequence: TGTGCCAGCAGCTGGGGGGCCCACACTGAAGCTTTCTTT.

The rearrangement uses TRBV6-1 and TRBJ1-1; TRBD1 agrees at 10 bases. Trimming took 7 bases from V and 6 from J; bases not matched to a gene: 8. The CDR3 totals 14 residues. The germline gives CDR1 MNHNS, CDR2 SASEGT. CDR3 region: CASTRDRGEAEAFF. CDR3 nucleotides: TGTGCCAGCACCAGGGACAGGGGAGAGGCTGAAGCTTTCTTT.

J is TRBJ1-5 and V is TRBV12-3 or TRBV12-4; 12 bases agree with TRBD1. V lost 6 bases and J lost 2; bases outside the gene matches: 8. This CDR3 contains 17 residues. The CDR3 DNA is TGTGCCAGCAGCGGAGGGACAGGGGGCAAGGGCAATCAGCCCCAGCATTTT. Translation gives CASSGGTGGKGNQPQHF.

The CDR3 sequence is CASSYWKGTVLTEAFF. CDR3 coding DNA: TGTGCCAGCAGTTACTGGAAGGGGACAGTCCTCACTGAAGCTTTCTTT. This rearrangement joins TRBV6-5 to TRBJ1-1; 7 bases match TRBD1. The V segment lost 1 base and the J segment 4 bases; nucleotides outside the gene matches: 9. Germline CDR1 reads MNHEY; CDR2 reads SVGAGI. The CDR3 extends over 16 amino acids.

The table lists this clonotype with a few counts. The CDR3 spells CSASRDRDYADTQYF. In nucleotides, the CDR3 is TGCAGTGCTAGCCGGGACAGGGATTACGCAGATACGCAGTATTTT. This chain uses TRBV20-1 with TRBJ2-3; 9 bases map to TRBD1. The V segment lost 3 bases and the J segment 4 bases; nucleotides outside the gene matches: 8. This CDR3 is 15 amino acids long. Looked up from germline, CDR1 is DFQATT and CDR2 is SNEGSKA (reference sequence).

V gene TRBV20-1 combines with J gene TRBJ1-1; TRBD1 matches 8 bases. Germline CDR1 reads DFQATT; CDR2 reads SNEGSKA (reference sequence). The trim removed 1 base at V and 5 bases at J, leaving 3 bases unmatched. The CDR3 covers 13 residues. CDR3 DNA: TGCAGTGCTAGAGCAGGGGGCTCTACTGAAGCTTTCTTT. This encodes CSARAGGSTEAFF.

The rearrangement links TRBV6-1 to TRBJ1-5; no definite D call. CDR1 MNHNS and CDR2 SASEGT come from the germline V gene. V was cut by 5 bases and J by 5 bases, with 13 bases left in between. The CDR3 consists of 14 residues. In nucleotides, the CDR3 is TGTGCCAGCAGTCCCCCGCTAAGGGATCAGCCCCAGCATTTT. This codes for CASSPPLRDQPQHF.

This chain joins TRBV30 and TRBJ1-1; possibly TRBD1 for D (5 bases). Trimming removed 3 bases at V and 2 bases at J, with 16 bases between. The germline V gene has CDR1 GTSNPN and CDR2 SVGIG (reference sequence). This CDR3 is 15 amino acids long. The CDR3 DNA follows: TGTGCCTGGAGGGGAGAGGGGCGGTTAAACACTGAAGCTTTCTTT. Translation: CAWRGEGRLNTEAFF.

The chain couples TRBV19 to TRBJ1-1; perhaps TRBD1 as D (6 bases). Germline values: CDR1 LNHDA, CDR2 SQIVND (reference sequence). This CDR3 region has 15 residues. Trimming left V 8 bases short and J 6 bases short, with 22 bases between. The CDR3 DNA sequence: TGTGCCAGTTCCCGTTCTAACAGGGATCGGCCTGAAGCTTTCTTT. Protein sequence: CASSRSNRDRPEAFF.

This chain connects TRBV20-1 to TRBJ2-5; D assignment may be TRBD1 or TRBD2 (5 bases each). CDR1 is DFQATT, CDR2 SNEGSKA, per germline (reference sequence). The CDR3 runs 11 residues. The CDR3 region has the DNA TGCGGGGGAGTTCGTTCAGAGACCCAGTACTTC. This translates into CGGVRSETQYF.

The rearrangement links TRBV5-4 to TRBJ2-2; weak D call: TRBD2 (6 bases). The CDR3 is 16 residues long. Germline CDR1 is SGHNT and CDR2 is YYREEE (reference sequence). V was cut by 6 bases and J by 1 base, with 16 bases left in between. The CDR3 reads CASTLGGTVNTGELFF. DNA of the CDR3: TGTGCCAGCACCCTCGGGGGAACTGTGAACACCGGGGAGCTGTTTTTT.

The chain links TRBV7-2 to TRBJ1-5; no reliable D call. There are 16 residues in the CDR3. Per germline, CDR1 SGHTA and CDR2 FQGNSA. Trimming took 4 bases from V and 7 from J, leaving 20 bases between them. CDR3 sequence (DNA): TGTGCCAGCAGCTCCGGTTTCGGACGACAAACGCAGCCCCAGCATTTT. Amino acids: CASSSGFGRQTQPQHF.